This TCR beta chain was identified in a study of cytomegalovirus exposure and HLA in healthy donors. Study results and caveats: Rarity held for most TCR sequences, but there were some public TCRs that occurred in many donors.

The table came from immunoSEQ multiplex PCR; TCRdb's copy has only in-frame clones and leaves some out. The sample comprises just over 80,000 clones, about 95% of which are singletons, and roughly 1.3% rests with the top ten. V lost 7 bases and J lost 3; bases outside the gene matches: 9. Germline-derived CDR1 and CDR2 are SQVTM and ANQGSEA. This CDR3 is 13 amino acids long. Regarding this clone: The antigen is not known.

The rearrangement links TRBV29-1 to TRBJ2-7, with 7 bases matching TRBD1. This clonotype was obtained from a woman under 30 in good health and CMV-seronegative. Sequences were obtained from PBMCs. The CDR3 DNA is TGCAGCGGCCTATCCGGGACAGACTACGAGCAGTACTTC. It encodes CSGLSGTDYEQYF.